This T cell receptor (beta chain) stems from a study of blood T cell repertoires in COVID-19. Using immunoSEQ multiplex PCR, the repertoire was profiled, and TCRdb retains in-frame clones only, with some absent. The sample has 150,000 to 200,000 clones, 70% to 90% seen once. Germline values: CDR1 KGHSH, CDR2 LQKENI. The CDR3 sequence is 15 residues long. Trimming took 6 bases from V and 8 from J; bases not matched to a gene: 11. This clone was seen more than once but under ten times. Input material: peripheral blood. The clonotype originates from an elderly woman in a cohort sampled during active or convalescent COVID-19. The chain combines TRBV18 with TRBJ1-4; TRBD1 agrees at 8 bases. The DNA for the CDR3 is TGTGCCAGCTCCCTTCAGGGGGCGCTTCGGGAAAAACTGTTTTTT. This gives the protein CASSLQGALREKLFF.